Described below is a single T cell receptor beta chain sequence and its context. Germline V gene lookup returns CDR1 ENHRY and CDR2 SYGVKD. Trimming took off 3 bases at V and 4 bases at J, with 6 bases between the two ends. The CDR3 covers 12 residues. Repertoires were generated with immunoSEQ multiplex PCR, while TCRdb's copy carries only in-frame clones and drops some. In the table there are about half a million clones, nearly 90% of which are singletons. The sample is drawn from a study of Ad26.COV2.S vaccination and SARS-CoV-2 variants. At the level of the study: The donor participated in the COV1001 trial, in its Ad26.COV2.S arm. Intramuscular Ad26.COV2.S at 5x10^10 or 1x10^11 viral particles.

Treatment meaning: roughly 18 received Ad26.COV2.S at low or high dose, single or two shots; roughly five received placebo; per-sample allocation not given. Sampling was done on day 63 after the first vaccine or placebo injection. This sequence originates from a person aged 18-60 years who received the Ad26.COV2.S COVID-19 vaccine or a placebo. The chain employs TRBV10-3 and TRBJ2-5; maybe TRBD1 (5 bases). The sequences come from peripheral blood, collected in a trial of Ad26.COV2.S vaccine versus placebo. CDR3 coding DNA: TGTGCCATCAGTGATCAGGGAGAGACCCAGTACTTC. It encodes CAISDQGETQYF.